This T cell receptor (beta chain) was captured in a study of regulatory T cells in long-lasting Graves disease. The time point denotes: newly diagnosed GD, antithyroid drugs for less than 3 months. Extracted RNA from PBMCs served as the source of the TCR library. In building TCR beta libraries, iRepertoire HTBI primers were used together with Arm-PCR of CDR3 regions. MiXCR, applied by TCRdb to the multiplex PCR reads, yields one record per CDR3 protein. The repertoire holds roughly 500,000 distinct CDR3 sequences, around 11% seen once, with around 10% in the top ten. General study points: Patients with persistent Graves' had lower TCR diversity than newly diagnosed patients.

About this clonotype itself: As yet, its antigen is unknown.

Germline V gene lookup returns CDR1 KGHSH and CDR2 LQKENI. This CDR3 comprises 16 residues. Germline trimming cut 0 bases from V and 4 bases from J; bases unmatched to any gene: 8. A further study also used this sample, focusing on T cells in Graves' hyperthyroidism and ophthalmopathy. That investigation notes: Thyroid ultrasound and orbital computed tomography, with clinical symptoms and serum thyroxine and TRAb, informed diagnoses.

The sequences come from peripheral blood mononuclear cells (PBMCs), collected at new diagnosis, from a patient treated with antithyroid drugs. The sequence was obtained from a woman in her thirties with Graves disease. The chain combines TRBV18 with TRBJ1-2; 7 bases are shared with TRBD1. The CDR3 DNA reads as TGTGCCAGCTCACCACCGAATTACAGGGGAACCTATGGCTACACCTTC. It encodes CASSPPNYRGTYGYTF.